Shown below are 11 T cell receptor beta chains from a single sample sequenced in a study of Ad26.COV2.S vaccination and SARS-CoV-2 variants. Noted treatment: about 20 received Ad26.COV2.S at low or high dose, single or two shots; 5 received placebo; per-sample allocation not given. Repertoires come from day 63 after the first vaccine or placebo injection. The repertoire was sequenced with immunoSEQ multiplex PCR; TCRdb's copy has only in-frame clones and lacks some. The data contain hundreds of thousands of clones, approximately 90% of them seen just once; the ten biggest clones take up about 4.6%. Sample: peripheral blood, taken in a trial of Ad26.COV2.S vaccine versus placebo. The receptors were sampled from a person aged 18-60 years who received the Ad26.COV2.S COVID-19 vaccine or a placebo.

The chain employs TRBV9 and TRBJ2-2; 7 bases agree with TRBD2. The ends lost 4 bases at V and 4 bases at J; junction bases unmatched: 7. CDR3 length equals 15 residues. Germline lookup yields CDR1 SGDLS and CDR2 YYNGEE. CDR3 protein: CASSTRGDGTGELFF. CDR3 DNA sequence: TGTGCCAGCAGCACTCGGGGGGACGGCACCGGGGAGCTGTTTTTT.

This chain uses TRBV25-1 with TRBJ1-1; D is perhaps TRBD1 (6 bases). Trimming stripped 7 bases from V and 1 base from J, with 22 bases between. The CDR3 runs 17 residues. Germline CDR1 and CDR2: MGHDK and SYGVNS. The CDR3: CASMGYGRGTWNTEAFF. In DNA form, the CDR3 reads TGTGCCAGCATGGGGTATGGCAGGGGAACTTGGAACACTGAAGCTTTCTTT.

The V gene is TRBV5-6, the J gene TRBJ2-7, with a tentative D call TRBD2 (5 bases). Germline lookup yields CDR1 SGHDT and CDR2 YYEEEE. Trimming removed 4 bases from V and 2 bases from J, with 16 bases in between. The CDR3 totals 15 residues. The CDR3, as DNA: TGTGCCAGCAGCCATCAGCGGCAGCCTGCCTACGAGCAGTACTTC. Protein product: CASSHQRQPAYEQYF. Based on the CDR3 plus reference TRBV5-6 and TRBJ2-7, the full variable domain is DAGVTQSPTHLIKTRGQQVTLRCSPKSGHDTVSWYQQALGQGPQFIFQYYEEEERQRGNFPDRFSGHQFPNYSSELNVNALLLGDSALYLCASSHQRQPAYEQYFGPGTRLTVT.

The gene calls are TRBV15 and TRBJ1-5; 8 positions match TRBD1. Losses at the gene ends were 3 bases for V and 1 base for J; bases not matched to a gene: 5. Germline CDR1 is LNHNV and CDR2 is YYDKDF (reference sequence). This CDR3 region has 16 residues. For the CDR3, the DNA is TGTGCCACCAGCAGGGACAGGGTAGGGAGCAATCAGCCCCAGCATTTT. As protein: CATSRDRVGSNQPQHF.

The chain has TRBV10-3 and TRBJ1-3, with no clear D. The germline CDR1 and CDR2 sequences are ENHRY and SYGVKD. Trimming removed 2 bases from V and 8 bases from J, with 7 bases in between. The CDR3 consists of 12 residues. The CDR3 reads CAISEVWDTIYF. DNA for the CDR3: TGTGCCATCAGTGAGGTTTGGGACACCATATATTTT.

The CDR3 region has the DNA TGTGCCAGCAGCTTATTACCCAGGGGGCGAGACTATGGCTACACCTTC. Translating gives CASSLLPRGRDYGYTF. The chain recombines TRBV11-2 with TRBJ1-2; 8 nucleotides align to TRBD1. V dropped 2 bases and J dropped 3; count of bases not matched to a gene: 8. The CDR3 sequence is 16 residues long. In germline, CDR1 is SGHAT, CDR2 FQNNGV.

The CDR3 reads CASSESSGRVGEQFF. The CDR3 nucleotides are TGTGCCAGCAGTGAGTCTAGCGGGAGGGTTGGGGAGCAGTTCTTC. The rearrangement links TRBV6-4 to TRBJ2-1; TRBD2 matches 12 bases. The CDR3 length is 15 residues. Unmatched junction bases numbered 7, after V lost 3 bases and J lost 10 bases. CDR1 is MRHNA, CDR2 SNTAGT, per germline.

This chain links TRBV7-9 with TRBJ1-1; D ambiguous. Trimming removed 1 base from V and 1 base from J, with 10 bases in between. From germline, CDR1 is SEHNR and CDR2 FQNEAQ (reference sequence). CDR3 length: 15 amino acids. CDR3 bases: TGTGCCAGCAGCTTAGAGTTTTGGGAGAACACTGAAGCTTTCTTT. Protein product: CASSLEFWENTEAFF.

This clone was picked up a small number of times. The chain has TRBV4-1 and TRBJ1-1; D might be TRBD1 (6 bases). V was pared by 3 bases and J by 5 bases, with 16 bases between. This CDR3 is 15 amino acids long. CDR1 MGHRA and CDR2 YSYEKL come from the germline V gene. CDR3 residues: CASSQARGIRTEAFF. The CDR3 DNA sequence: TGCGCCAGCAGCCAGGCAAGGGGGATAAGGACTGAAGCTTTCTTT.

The chain uses TRBV24-1 and TRBJ2-1; weak D call: TRBD1 (5 bases). V was pared by 5 bases and J by 8 bases, with 9 bases between. This CDR3 spans 12 amino acids. CDR1 is KGHDR and CDR2 is SFDVKD in the germline V gene. CDR3 protein: CATSGGGHEQFF. Written as DNA, the CDR3 is TGTGCCACCAGTGGGGGCGGCCATGAGCAGTTCTTC.

The sample holds one count of this clone. The V gene is TRBV7-2, the J gene TRBJ1-4; 7 bases are a match to TRBD1. CDR1 is SGHTA, CDR2 FQGNSA, per germline. With 4 bases clipped from V and 11 bases from J, the junction kept 13 bases outside the gene matches. The CDR3 extends over 15 amino acids. CDR3 region: CASSSQGQLRGKLFF. CDR3 coding DNA: TGTGCCAGCAGCTCTCAGGGACAGCTGAGGGGGAAACTGTTTTTT.